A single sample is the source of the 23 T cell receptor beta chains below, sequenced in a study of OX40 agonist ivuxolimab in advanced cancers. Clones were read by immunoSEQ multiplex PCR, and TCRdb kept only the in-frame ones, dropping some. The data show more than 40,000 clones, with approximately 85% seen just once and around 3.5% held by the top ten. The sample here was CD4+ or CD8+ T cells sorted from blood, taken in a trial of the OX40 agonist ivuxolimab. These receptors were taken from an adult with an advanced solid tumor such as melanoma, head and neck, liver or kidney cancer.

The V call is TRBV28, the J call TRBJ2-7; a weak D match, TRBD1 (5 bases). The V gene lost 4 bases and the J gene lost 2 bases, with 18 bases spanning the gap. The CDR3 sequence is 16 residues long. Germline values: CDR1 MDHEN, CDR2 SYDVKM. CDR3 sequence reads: CASSSTLSTVTYEQYF. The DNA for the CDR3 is TGTGCCAGCAGTTCCACTTTGTCGACAGTAACCTACGAGCAGTACTTC.

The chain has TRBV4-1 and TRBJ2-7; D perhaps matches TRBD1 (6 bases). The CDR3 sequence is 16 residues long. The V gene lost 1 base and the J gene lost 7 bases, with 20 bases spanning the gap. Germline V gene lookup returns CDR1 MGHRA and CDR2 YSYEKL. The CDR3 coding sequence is TGCGCCAGCAGCCAAGCGCCGGGACACGGTTTGGAGGAGCAGTACTTC. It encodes CASSQAPGHGLEEQYF.

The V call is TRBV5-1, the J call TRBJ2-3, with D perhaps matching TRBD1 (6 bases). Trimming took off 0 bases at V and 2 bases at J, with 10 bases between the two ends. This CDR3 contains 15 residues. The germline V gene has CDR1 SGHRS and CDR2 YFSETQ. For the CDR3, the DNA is TGCGCCAGCAGCTTGGGTCAGGGGAACACAGATACGCAGTATTTT. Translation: CASSLGQGNTDTQYF. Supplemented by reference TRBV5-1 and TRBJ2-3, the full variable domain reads KAGVTQTPRYLIKTRGQQVTLSCSPISGHRSVSWYQQTPGQGLQFLFEYFSETQRNKGNFPGRFSGRQFSNSRSEMNVSTLELGDSALYLCASSLGQGNTDTQYFGPGTRLTVL.

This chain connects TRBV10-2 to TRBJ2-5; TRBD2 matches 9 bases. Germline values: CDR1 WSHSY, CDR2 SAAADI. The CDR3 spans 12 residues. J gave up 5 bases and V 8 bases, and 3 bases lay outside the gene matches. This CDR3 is CASWTSEETQYF. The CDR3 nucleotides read TGCGCCAGCTGGACTAGCGAGGAGACCCAGTACTTC.

The CDR3 DNA reads TGTGCCAGCACCGGGCTCGGGGGAACGACTTTCTTT. Its translation is CASTGLGGTTFF. This chain uses TRBV28 with TRBJ1-1, with D perhaps matching TRBD1 (5 bases). The CDR3 is made up of 12 amino acids. V was pared by 7 bases and J by 12 bases, with 18 bases between. Germline V gene lookup returns CDR1 MDHEN and CDR2 SYDVKM.

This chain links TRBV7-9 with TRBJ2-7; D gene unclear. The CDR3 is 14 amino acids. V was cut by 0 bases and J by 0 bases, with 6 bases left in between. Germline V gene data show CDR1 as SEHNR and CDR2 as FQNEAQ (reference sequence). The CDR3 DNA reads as TGTGCCAGCAGCTTAGCTAGTTACTCCTACGAGCAGTACTTC. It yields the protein CASSLASYSYEQYF.

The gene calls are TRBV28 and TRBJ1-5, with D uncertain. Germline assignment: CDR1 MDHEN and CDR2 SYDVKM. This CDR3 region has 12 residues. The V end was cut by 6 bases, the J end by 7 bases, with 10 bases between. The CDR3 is CASSVDWQPQHF. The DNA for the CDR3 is TGTGCCAGCAGCGTCGATTGGCAGCCCCAGCATTTT.

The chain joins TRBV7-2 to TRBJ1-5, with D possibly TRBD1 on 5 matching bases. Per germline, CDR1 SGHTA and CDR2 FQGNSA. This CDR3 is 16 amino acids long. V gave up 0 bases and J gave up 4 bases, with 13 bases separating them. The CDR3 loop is CASSLASGVGNQPQHF. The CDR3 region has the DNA TGTGCCAGCAGCTTAGCTTCGGGGGTAGGTAATCAGCCCCAGCATTTT.

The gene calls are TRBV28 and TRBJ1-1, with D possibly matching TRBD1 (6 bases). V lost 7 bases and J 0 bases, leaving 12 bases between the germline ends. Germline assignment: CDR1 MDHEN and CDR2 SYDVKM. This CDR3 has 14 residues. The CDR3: CASTTGQMNTEAFF. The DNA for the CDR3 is TGTGCCAGCACGACAGGACAGATGAACACTGAAGCTTTCTTT.

CDR3 DNA: TGCGCCAGCAGCGTGGGACAGATTACCAAAAACATTCAGTACTTC. This sequence encodes CASSVGQITKNIQYF. The V call is TRBV5-1, the J call TRBJ2-4; 7 nucleotides match TRBD1. V shed 4 bases, J shed 2 bases, and the junction held 6 bases outside the gene matches. Germline assignment: CDR1 SGHRS and CDR2 YFSETQ. The CDR3 spans 15 residues.

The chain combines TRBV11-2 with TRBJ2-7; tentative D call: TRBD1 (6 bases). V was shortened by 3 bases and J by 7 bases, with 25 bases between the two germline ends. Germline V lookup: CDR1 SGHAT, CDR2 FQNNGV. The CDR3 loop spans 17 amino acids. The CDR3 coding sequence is TGTGCCAGCAGCTTCTGGACCCTCGACAGGTATCCTCGTGAGCAGTACTTC. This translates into CASSFWTLDRYPREQYF.

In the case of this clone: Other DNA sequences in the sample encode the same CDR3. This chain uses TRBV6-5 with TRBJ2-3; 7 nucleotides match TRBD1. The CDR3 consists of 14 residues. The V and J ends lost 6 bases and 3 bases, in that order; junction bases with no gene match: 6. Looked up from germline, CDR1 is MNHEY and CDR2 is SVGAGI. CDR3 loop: CASSPGQYTDTQYF. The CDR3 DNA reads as TGTGCCAGCAGCCCGGGACAGTATACAGATACGCAGTATTTT.

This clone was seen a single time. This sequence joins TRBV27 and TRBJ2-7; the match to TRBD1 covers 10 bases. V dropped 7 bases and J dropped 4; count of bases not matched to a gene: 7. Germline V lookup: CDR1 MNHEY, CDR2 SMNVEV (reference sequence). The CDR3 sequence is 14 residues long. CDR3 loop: CASTKTGGIYEQYF. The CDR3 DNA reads TGTGCCAGCACCAAGACAGGGGGCATTTACGAGCAGTACTTC.

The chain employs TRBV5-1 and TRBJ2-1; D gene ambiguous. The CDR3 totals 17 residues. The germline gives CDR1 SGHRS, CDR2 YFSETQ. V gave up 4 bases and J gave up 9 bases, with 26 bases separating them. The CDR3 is CASSPGVHTSVSVEQFF. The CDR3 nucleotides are TGCGCCAGCAGCCCTGGTGTACATACCTCGGTGTCGGTTGAGCAGTTCTTC.

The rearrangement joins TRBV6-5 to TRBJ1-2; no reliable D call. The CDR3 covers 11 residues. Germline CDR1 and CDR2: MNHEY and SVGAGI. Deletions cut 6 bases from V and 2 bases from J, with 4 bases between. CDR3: CASRTNYGYTF. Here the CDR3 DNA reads TGTGCCAGCAGGACCAACTATGGCTACACCTTC.

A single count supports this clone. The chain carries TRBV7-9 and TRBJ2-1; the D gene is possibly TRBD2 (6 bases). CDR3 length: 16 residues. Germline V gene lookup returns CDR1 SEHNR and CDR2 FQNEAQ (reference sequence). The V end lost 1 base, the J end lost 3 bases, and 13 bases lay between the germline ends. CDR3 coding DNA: TGTGCCAGCAGCTTAGTCGGGCGGGGCAACTACAATGAGCAGTTCTTC. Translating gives CASSLVGRGNYNEQFF.

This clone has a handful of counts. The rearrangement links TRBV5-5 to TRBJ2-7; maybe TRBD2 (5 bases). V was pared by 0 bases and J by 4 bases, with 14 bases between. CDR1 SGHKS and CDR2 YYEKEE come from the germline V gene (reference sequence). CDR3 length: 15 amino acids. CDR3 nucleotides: TGTGCCAGCAGCTTGGCCGGAATAGGCGGGTACGAGCAGTACTTC. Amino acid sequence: CASSLAGIGGYEQYF.

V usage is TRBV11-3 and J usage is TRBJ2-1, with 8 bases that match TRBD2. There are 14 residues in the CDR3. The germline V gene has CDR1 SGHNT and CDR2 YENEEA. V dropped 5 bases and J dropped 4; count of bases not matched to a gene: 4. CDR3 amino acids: CASSILADYNEQFF. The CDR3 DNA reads TGTGCCAGCAGCATACTAGCGGATTACAATGAGCAGTTCTTC. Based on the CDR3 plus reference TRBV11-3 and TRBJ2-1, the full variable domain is EAGVVQSPRYKIIEKKQPVAFWCNPISGHNTLYWYLQNLGQGPELLIRYENEEAVDDSQLPKDRFSAERLKGVDSTLKIQPAELGDSAVYLCASSILADYNEQFFGPGTRLTVL.

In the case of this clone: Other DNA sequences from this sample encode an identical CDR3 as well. The CDR3 nucleotides read TGTGCCAGCAGCTTTACGCGGGGGTCGGGCAACGAGCAGTTCTTC. Amino acids: CASSFTRGSGNEQFF. The chain has TRBV7-2 and TRBJ2-1; TRBD2 matches at 7 bases. Germline V lookup: CDR1 SGHTA, CDR2 FQGNSA. The V segment lost 3 bases and the J segment 10 bases; nucleotides outside the gene matches: 12. This CDR3 contains 15 residues.

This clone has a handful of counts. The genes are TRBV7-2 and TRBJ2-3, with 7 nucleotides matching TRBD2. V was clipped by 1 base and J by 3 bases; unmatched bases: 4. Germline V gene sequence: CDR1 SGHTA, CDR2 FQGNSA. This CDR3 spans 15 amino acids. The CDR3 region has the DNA TGTGCCAGCAGCTTAGTACTGGGAGGGACAGATACGCAGTATTTT. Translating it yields CASSLVLGGTDTQYF.

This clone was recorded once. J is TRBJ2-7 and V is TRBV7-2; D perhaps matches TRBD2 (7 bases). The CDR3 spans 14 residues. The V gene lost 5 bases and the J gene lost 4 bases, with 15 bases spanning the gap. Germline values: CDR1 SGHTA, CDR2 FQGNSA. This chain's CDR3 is CASSLTRGAYEQYF. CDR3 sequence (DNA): TGTGCCAGCAGCCTGACCCGGGGGGCTTACGAGCAGTACTTC.

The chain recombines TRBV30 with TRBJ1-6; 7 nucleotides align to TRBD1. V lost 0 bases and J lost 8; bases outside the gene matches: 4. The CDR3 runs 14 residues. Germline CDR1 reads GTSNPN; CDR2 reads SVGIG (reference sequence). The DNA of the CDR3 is TGTGCCTGGAGTGTACAAGGGGGCGATTCACCCCTCCACTTT. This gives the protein CAWSVQGGDSPLHF.

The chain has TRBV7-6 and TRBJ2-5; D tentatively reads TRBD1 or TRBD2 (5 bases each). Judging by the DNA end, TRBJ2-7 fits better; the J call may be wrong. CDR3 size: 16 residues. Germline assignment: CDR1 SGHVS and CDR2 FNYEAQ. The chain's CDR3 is CASSFTSGRSGLEQYF. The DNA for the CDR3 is TGTGCCAGCAGCTTCACTTCGGGGCGATCCGGGCTCGAGCAGTACTTC.